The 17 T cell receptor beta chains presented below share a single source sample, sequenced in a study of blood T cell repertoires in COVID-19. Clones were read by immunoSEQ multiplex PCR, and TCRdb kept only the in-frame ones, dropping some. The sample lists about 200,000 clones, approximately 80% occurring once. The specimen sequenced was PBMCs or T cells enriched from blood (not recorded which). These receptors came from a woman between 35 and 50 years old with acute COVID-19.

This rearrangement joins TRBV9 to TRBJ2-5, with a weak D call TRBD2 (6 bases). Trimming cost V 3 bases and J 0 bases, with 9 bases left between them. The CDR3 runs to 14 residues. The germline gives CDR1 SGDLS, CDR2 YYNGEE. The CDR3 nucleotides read TGTGCCAGCAGCGGGGGGACTCACCAAGAGACCCAGTACTTC. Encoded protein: CASSGGTHQETQYF.

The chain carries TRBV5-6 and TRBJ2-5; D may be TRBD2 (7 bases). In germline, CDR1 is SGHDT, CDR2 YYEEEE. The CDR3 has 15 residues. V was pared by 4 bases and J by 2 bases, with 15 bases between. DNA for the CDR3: TGTGCCAGCAGCCCGAGGGGGGGGTGGCAAGAGACCCAGTACTTC. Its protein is CASSPRGGWQETQYF.

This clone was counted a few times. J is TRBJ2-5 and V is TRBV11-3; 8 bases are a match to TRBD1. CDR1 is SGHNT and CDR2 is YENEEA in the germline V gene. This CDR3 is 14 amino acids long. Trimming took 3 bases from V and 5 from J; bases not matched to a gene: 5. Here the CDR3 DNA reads TGTGCCAGCAGCTTTGGGGACAGGTGGGAGACCCAGTACTTC. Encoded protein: CASSFGDRWETQYF.

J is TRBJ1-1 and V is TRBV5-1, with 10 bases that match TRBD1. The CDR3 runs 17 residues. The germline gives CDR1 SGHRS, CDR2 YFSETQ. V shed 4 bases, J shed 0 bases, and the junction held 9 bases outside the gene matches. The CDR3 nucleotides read TGCGCCAGCAGCCCGAGGACAGGGGGATCCATGAACACTGAAGCTTTCTTT. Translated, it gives CASSPRTGGSMNTEAFF.

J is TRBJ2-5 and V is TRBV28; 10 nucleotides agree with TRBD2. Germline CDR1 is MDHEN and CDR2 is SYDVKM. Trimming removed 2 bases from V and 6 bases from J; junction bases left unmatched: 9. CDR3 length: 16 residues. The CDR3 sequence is CASSLSGGVREKTQYF. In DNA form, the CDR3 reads TGTGCCAGCAGTTTAAGCGGGGGGGTTAGGGAAAAGACCCAGTACTTC.

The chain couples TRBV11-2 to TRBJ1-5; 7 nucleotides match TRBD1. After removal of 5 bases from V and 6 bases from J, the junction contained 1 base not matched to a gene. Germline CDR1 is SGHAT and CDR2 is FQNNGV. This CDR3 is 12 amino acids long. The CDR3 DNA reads TGTGCCAGCAGCCACAGGGGTCAGCCCCAGCATTTT. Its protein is CASSHRGQPQHF.

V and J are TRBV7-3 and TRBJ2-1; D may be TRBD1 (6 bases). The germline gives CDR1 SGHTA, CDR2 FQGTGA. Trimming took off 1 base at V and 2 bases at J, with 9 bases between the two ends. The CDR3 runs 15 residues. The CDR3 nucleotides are TGTGCCAGCAGCTTAAACCCAGGGGCCTACAATGAGCAGTTCTTC. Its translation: CASSLNPGAYNEQFF.

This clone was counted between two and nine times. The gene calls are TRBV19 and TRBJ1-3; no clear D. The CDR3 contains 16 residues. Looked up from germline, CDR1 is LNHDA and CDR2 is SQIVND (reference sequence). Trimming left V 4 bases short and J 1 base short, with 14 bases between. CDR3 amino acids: CASSNPAGSSGNTIYF. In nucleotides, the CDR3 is TGTGCCAGTAGTAACCCTGCCGGGTCGTCTGGAAACACCATATATTTT. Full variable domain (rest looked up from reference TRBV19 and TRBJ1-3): DGGITQSPKYLFRKEGQNVTLSCEQNLNHDAMYWYRQDPGQGLRLIYYSQIVNDFQKGDIAEGYSVSREKKESFPLTVTSAQKNPTAFYLCASSNPAGSSGNTIYFGEGSWLTVV.

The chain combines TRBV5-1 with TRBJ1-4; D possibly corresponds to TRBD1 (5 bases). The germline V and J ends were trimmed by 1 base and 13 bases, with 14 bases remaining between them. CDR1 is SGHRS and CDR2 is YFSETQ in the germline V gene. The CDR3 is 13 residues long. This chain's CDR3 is CASSLTVGEGLFF. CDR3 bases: TGCGCCAGCAGCTTGACCGTAGGGGAGGGACTGTTTTTT.

CDR3 sequence (DNA): TGCGCCAGCAGCTTGAGGTCAGGGGGCGTATACGAGCAGTACTTC. Residues: CASSLRSGGVYEQYF. The chain employs TRBV5-1 and TRBJ2-7; 8 bases are a match to TRBD1. Per the germline V gene, CDR1 is SGHRS and CDR2 is YFSETQ. This CDR3 has 15 residues. V lost 1 base to trimming and J lost 4 bases; unmatched junction nucleotides: 7. Looking up the rest from reference TRBV5-1 and TRBJ2-7 gives the full variable domain: KAGVTQTPRYLIKTRGQQVTLSCSPISGHRSVSWYQQTPGQGLQFLFEYFSETQRNKGNFPGRFSGRQFSNSRSEMNVSTLELGDSALYLCASSLRSGGVYEQYFGPGTRLTVT.

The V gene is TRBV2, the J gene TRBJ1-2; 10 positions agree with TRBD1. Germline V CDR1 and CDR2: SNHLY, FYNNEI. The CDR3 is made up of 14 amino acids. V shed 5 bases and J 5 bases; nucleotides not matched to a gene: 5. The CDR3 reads CASSLTGGGYGYTF. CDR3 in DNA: TGTGCCAGCAGTTTGACAGGGGGCGGATATGGCTACACCTTC.

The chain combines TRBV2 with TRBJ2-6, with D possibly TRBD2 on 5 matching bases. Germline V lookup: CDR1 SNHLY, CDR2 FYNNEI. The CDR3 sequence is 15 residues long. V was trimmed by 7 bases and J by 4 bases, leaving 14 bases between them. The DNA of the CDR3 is TGTGCCAGCACCCGAACGGGGTCCGGGGCCAACGTCCTGACTTTC. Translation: CASTRTGSGANVLTF.

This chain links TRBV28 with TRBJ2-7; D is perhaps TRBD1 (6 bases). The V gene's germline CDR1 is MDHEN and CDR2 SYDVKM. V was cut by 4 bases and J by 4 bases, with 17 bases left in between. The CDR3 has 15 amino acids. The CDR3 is CASSYPSRGLYEQYF. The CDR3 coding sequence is TGTGCCAGCAGTTACCCCTCCAGGGGTCTGTACGAGCAGTACTTC. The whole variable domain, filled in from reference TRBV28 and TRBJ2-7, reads DVKVTQSSRYLVKRTGEKVFLECVQDMDHENMFWYRQDPGLGLRLIYFSYDVKMKEKGDIPEGYSVSREKKERFSLILESASTNQTSMYLCASSYPSRGLYEQYFGPGTRLTVT.

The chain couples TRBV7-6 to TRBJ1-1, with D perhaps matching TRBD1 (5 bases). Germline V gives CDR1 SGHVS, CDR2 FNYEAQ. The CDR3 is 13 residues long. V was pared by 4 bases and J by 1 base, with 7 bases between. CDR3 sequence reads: CASSWQGNTEAFF. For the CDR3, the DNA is TGTGCCAGCAGCTGGCAGGGGAACACTGAAGCTTTCTTT.

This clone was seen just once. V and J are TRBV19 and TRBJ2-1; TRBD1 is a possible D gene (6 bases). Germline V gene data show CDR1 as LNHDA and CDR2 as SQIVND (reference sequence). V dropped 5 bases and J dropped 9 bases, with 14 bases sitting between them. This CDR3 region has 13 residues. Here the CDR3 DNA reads TGTGCCAGTAGTTTCCGGTCAGGGGTTGAGCAGTTCTTC. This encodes CASSFRSGVEQFF. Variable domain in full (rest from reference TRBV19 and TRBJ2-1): DGGITQSPKYLFRKEGQNVTLSCEQNLNHDAMYWYRQDPGQGLRLIYYSQIVNDFQKGDIAEGYSVSREKKESFPLTVTSAQKNPTAFYLCASSFRSGVEQFFGPGTRLTVL.

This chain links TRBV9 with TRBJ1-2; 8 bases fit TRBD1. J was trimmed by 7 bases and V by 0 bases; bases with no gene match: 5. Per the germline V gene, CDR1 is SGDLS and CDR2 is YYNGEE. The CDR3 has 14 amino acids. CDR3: CASSVGAGGTGYTF. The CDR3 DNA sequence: TGTGCCAGCAGCGTAGGCGCAGGGGGCACTGGCTACACCTTC.

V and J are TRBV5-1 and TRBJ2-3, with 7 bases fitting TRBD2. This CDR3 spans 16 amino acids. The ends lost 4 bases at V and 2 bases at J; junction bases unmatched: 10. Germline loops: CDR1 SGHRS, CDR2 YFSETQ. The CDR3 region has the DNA TGCGCCAGCAGCCCGGTGACTAGCCGATCCACAGATACGCAGTATTTT. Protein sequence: CASSPVTSRSTDTQYF.